This record concerns one T cell receptor beta chain sequence. Its antigen is undetermined. The data derive from a study of long-term antiretroviral therapy in people with HIV. Study observations and caveats: No data on ART adherence, viral resistance or therapy changes. Dominance of pre-ART expanded clones persisted, fluctuating and often declining after ART.

Germline V gives CDR1 WNHNN, CDR2 SYGVQD (reference sequence). This CDR3 contains 17 residues. V was cut by 9 bases and J by 0 bases, with 18 bases left in between. People in the study who had HIV all got their treatment in the United States. Roughly 1-10 million cryopreserved PBMC were held in samples before DNA extraction. The run of the v3.0 immunoSEQ assay was at survey level. The table came from immunoSEQ multiplex PCR; TCRdb's copy has only in-frame clones and leaves some out. The repertoire consists of 45,000 or so clones, with over 90% occurring once and the leading ten covering 2.7%. The TCR was taken from a woman aged 45-65 years with HIV. Sequencing was performed on unsorted PBMCs, taken 3.7 years after starting antiretroviral therapy. The chain is built from TRBV10-1 and TRBJ1-6; possible D gene TRBD1, 5 bases. The CDR3 coding sequence is TGCGCCAGGCACCGGGGGTCAAAGCGCTCCTATAATTCACCCCTCCACTTT. Its protein is CARHRGSKRSYNSPLHF.